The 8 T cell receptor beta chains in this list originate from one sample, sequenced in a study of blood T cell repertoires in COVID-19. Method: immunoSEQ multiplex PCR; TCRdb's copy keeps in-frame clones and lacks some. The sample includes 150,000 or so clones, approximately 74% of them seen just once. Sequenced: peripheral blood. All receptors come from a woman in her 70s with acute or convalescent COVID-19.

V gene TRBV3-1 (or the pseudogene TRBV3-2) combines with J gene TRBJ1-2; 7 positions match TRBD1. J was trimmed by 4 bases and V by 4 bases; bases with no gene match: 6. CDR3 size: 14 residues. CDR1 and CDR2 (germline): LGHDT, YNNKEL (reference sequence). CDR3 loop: CASSPEGQRYGYTF. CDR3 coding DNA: TGTGCCAGCAGCCCGGAGGGACAGCGCTATGGCTACACCTTC.

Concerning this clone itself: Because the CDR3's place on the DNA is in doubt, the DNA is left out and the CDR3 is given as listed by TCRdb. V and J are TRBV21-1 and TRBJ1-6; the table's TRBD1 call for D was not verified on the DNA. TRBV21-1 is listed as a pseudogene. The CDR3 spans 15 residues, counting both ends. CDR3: CASSKFGRGASPLHF.

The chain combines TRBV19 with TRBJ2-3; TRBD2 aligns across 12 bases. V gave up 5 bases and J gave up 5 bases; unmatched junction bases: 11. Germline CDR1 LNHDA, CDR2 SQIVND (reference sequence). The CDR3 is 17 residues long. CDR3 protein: CASSSRTSGVRGDTQYF. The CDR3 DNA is TGTGCCAGTAGTTCCCGGACTAGCGGGGTCCGGGGAGATACGCAGTATTTT. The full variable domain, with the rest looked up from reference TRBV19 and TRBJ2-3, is DGGITQSPKYLFRKEGQNVTLSCEQNLNHDAMYWYRQDPGQGLRLIYYSQIVNDFQKGDIAEGYSVSREKKESFPLTVTSAQKNPTAFYLCASSSRTSGVRGDTQYFGPGTRLTVL.

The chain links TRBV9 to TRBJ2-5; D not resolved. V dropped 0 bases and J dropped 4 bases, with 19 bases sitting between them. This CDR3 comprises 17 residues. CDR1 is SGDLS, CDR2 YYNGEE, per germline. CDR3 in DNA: TGTGCCAGCAGCGTAGGCCGATCCCCCCGTAACGGAGAGACCCAGTACTTC. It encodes CASSVGRSPRNGETQYF.

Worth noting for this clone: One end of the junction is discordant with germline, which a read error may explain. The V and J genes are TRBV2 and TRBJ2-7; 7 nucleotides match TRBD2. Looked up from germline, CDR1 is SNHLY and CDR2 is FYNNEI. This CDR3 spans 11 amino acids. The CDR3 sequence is CASSEVTSPHF. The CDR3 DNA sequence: TGTGCCAGCAGTGAAGTGACTAGCCCGCACTTC.

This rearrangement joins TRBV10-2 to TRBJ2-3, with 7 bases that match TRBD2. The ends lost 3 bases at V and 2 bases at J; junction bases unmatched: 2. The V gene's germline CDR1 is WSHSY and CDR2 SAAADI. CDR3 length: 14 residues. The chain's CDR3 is CASSDLAATDTQYF. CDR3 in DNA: TGCGCCAGCAGTGACCTAGCGGCCACAGATACGCAGTATTTT.

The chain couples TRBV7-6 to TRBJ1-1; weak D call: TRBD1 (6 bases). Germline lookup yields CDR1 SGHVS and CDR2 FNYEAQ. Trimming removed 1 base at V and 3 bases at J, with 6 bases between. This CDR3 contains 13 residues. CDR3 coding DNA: TGTGCCAGCAGCTTAGGGACAGACACTGAAGCTTTCTTT. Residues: CASSLGTDTEAFF.

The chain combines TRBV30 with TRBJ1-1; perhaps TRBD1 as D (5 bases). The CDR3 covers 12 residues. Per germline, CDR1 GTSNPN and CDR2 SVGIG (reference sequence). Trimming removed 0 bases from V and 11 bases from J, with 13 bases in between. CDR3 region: CAWSVREGKAFF. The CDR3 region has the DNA TGTGCCTGGAGTGTAAGGGAGGGGAAGGCTTTCTTT.